The 9 T cell receptor beta chains presented below share a single source sample, sequenced in a study of cytomegalovirus exposure and HLA in healthy donors. Use of 60 Vbeta and 13 Jbeta primers characterized the PCR. Only in-frame clones appear in the TCRdb table, and some are missing; sequencing was by immunoSEQ multiplex PCR. Found here are over 100,000 clones, roughly 80% of them singletons; the top ten hold around 2%. The specimen was PBMCs. These receptors originate from a man aged 25-45 years in good health and CMV-seronegative.

V and J are TRBV4-3 and TRBJ2-1, with 7 bases aligning to TRBD1. The CDR3 has 15 residues. Germline lookup yields CDR1 LGHNA and CDR2 YSLEER. V lost 4 bases to trimming and J lost 8 bases; unmatched junction nucleotides: 11. This CDR3 is CASSPMPQGNYEQFF. The CDR3 DNA is TGCGCCAGCAGCCCGATGCCACAGGGGAACTATGAGCAGTTCTTC.

The rearrangement links TRBV4-3 to TRBJ2-3, with TRBD2 matching over 12 bases. V trimming: 1 base; J trimming: 1 base; junction bases outside the gene matches: 3. Germline values: CDR1 LGHNA, CDR2 YSLEER. CDR3 length: 17 residues. CDR3 protein: CASSQGRLAGGTDTQYF. The CDR3 bases are TGCGCCAGCAGCCAAGGTAGACTAGCGGGGGGCACAGATACGCAGTATTTT.

The genes are TRBV27 and TRBJ1-2; TRBD1 aligns across 7 bases. V was clipped by 4 bases and J by 2 bases; unmatched bases: 4. CDR3 size: 14 residues. Germline V lookup: CDR1 MNHEY, CDR2 SMNVEV (reference sequence). The CDR3 sequence is CASSSRTGNYGYTF. The CDR3 bases are TGTGCCAGCAGTTCCCGGACAGGAAACTATGGCTACACCTTC.

The chain couples TRBV6-6 to TRBJ1-1, with D unclear. Trimming pared 2 bases from V and 0 bases from J, leaving 4 bases between. CDR3 length: 13 residues. The germline V gene encodes CDR1 MNHNY and CDR2 SVGAGI (reference sequence). The CDR3 region has the DNA TGTGCCAGCAGTTACGACATGAACACTGAAGCTTTCTTT. This encodes CASSYDMNTEAFF.

J is TRBJ1-1 and V is TRBV19, with D possibly TRBD1 on 5 matching bases. Trimming cost V 3 bases and J 0 bases, with 17 bases left between them. CDR3 length equals 17 residues. Germline CDR1 and CDR2: LNHDA and SQIVND (reference sequence). CDR3 loop: CASSILGAGGMNTEAFF. Written as DNA, the CDR3 is TGTGCCAGTAGTATTCTCGGGGCTGGGGGGATGAACACTGAAGCTTTCTTT.

This clone was seen a few times. The junction differs from germline at one of its ends, possibly a read error. The chain is built from TRBV19 and TRBJ1-1; TRBD1 aligns across 7 bases. This CDR3 spans 16 amino acids. Germline CDR1 reads LNHDA; CDR2 reads SQIVND (reference sequence). DNA for the CDR3: TGTGCCACCAGGGGGACAGCCTTCGGGCCGGACACTCAAGCTTTCTTT. It specifies CATRGTAFGPDTQAFF.

The V call is TRBV6-1, the J call TRBJ2-1, with D hard to call. V lost 7 bases, J lost 5 bases, and 12 bases lay in between. The CDR3 sequence is 13 residues long. Germline CDR1 reads MNHNS; CDR2 reads SASEGT. CDR3 nucleotides: TGTGCCAGCAATAACAGATTCAACAATGAGCAGTTCTTC. Translated, it gives CASNNRFNNEQFF.

The chain couples TRBV28 to TRBJ1-2; 7 bases are a match to TRBD1. The germline V gene encodes CDR1 MDHEN and CDR2 SYDVKM. V was pared by 7 bases and J by 5 bases, with 16 bases of the junction left unmatched. The CDR3 is 16 amino acids. DNA for the CDR3: TGTGCCAGCAACCCGGTCCGCGACAGGGCTTCTTATGGCTACACCTTC. Translation gives CASNPVRDRASYGYTF.

The rearrangement links TRBV14 to TRBJ2-7, with D possibly TRBD2 on 6 matching bases. V was pared by 3 bases and J by 6 bases, with 6 bases between. The CDR3 is 11 residues long. Looked up from germline, CDR1 is SGHDN and CDR2 is FVKESK. Here the CDR3 reads CASSQGGEQYF. CDR3 DNA sequence: TGTGCCAGCAGCCAGGGGGGCGAGCAGTACTTC.